The 22 T cell receptor beta chains below all came from one sample that was sequenced in a study of CD8+ T cells in alopecia areata. Alopecia areata patients provided lesional scalp punch biopsies and peripheral blood, both collected for the study. The sequencing template was cDNA reverse transcribed from extracted RNA. Using immunoSEQ multiplex PCR, the repertoire was profiled, and TCRdb retains in-frame clones only, with some absent. This sample carries more than 10,000 clones, approximately 60% of them seen once, and the ten largest clones take around 8%. The sample in question was skin, obtained at week 0. Source of these receptors: a human donor with alopecia areata.

Comment on this clone: This is likely a read error, given that the CDR3 carries no conserved phenylalanine or tryptophan at its end. The limits of the CDR3 on the DNA are not certain, so only TCRdb's listed CDR3 is given. CDR3 in amino acids: CASSDERGTEAFL. V usage is TRBV10-2 and J usage is TRBJ1-1; no check of the table's D call, TRBD1, against the DNA was made. Germline V CDR1 and CDR2: WSHSY, SAAADI. The CDR3 spans 13 amino acids, including both terminal residues.

This rearrangement joins TRBV5-1 to TRBJ2-7; TRBD2 agrees at 14 bases. This CDR3 is built from 17 residues. With 7 bases clipped from V and 4 bases from J, the junction kept 13 bases outside the gene matches. CDR1 SGHRS and CDR2 YFSETQ come from the germline V gene. The DNA for the CDR3 is TGCGCCAGCGGTTTAGGGACTAGCGGGGGTTCTTTTTACGAGCAGTACTTC. It yields the protein CASGLGTSGGSFYEQYF.

V is TRBV7-6 and J is TRBJ2-1, with 12 bases lining up with TRBD2. In germline, CDR1 is SGHVS, CDR2 FNYEAQ. The CDR3 contains 18 residues. V was pared by 1 base and J by 2 bases, with 6 bases of the junction left unmatched. CDR3 amino acids: CASSLEWRTSGTYNEQFF. CDR3 DNA sequence: TGTGCCAGCAGCTTAGAATGGAGGACTAGCGGGACCTACAATGAGCAGTTCTTC.

The chain links TRBV9 to TRBJ2-6; TRBD1 is a possible D gene (6 bases). From germline, CDR1 is SGDLS and CDR2 YYNGEE. This CDR3 contains 18 residues. Trimming left V 0 bases short and J 0 bases short, with 13 bases between. The CDR3 reads CASSVGTGWRSGANVLTF. CDR3 in DNA: TGTGCCAGCAGCGTAGGAACAGGGTGGCGCTCTGGGGCCAACGTCCTGACTTTC.

The genes are TRBV7-9 and TRBJ2-2; D possibly corresponds to TRBD2 (5 bases). Germline V gene sequence: CDR1 SEHNR, CDR2 FQNEAQ (reference sequence). The CDR3 length is 15 residues. Trimming shortened V by 4 bases and J by 0 bases, and 9 bases separated the two germline ends. CDR3 region: CASSSWTPNTGELFF. In DNA form, the CDR3 reads TGTGCCAGCAGCTCCTGGACTCCGAACACCGGGGAGCTGTTTTTT. Using reference TRBV7-9 and TRBJ2-2 for the parts outside the CDR3, the full variable domain is DTGVSQNPRHKITKRGQNVTFRCDPISEHNRLYWYRQTLGQGPEFLTYFQNEAQLEKSRLLSDRFSAERPKGSFSTLEIQRTEQGDSAMYLCASSSWTPNTGELFFGEGSRLTVL.

The CDR3 DNA reads as TGTGCCAGCAGCTTGGGCAGGGGACCACGGGCTAACTATGGCTACACCTTC. It is translated as CASSLGRGPRANYGYTF. The gene calls are TRBV7-9 and TRBJ1-2, with a possible D match to TRBD1 (6 bases). Germline CDR1 is SEHNR and CDR2 is FQNEAQ (reference sequence). This CDR3 is 17 amino acids long. Trimming removed 3 bases at V and 0 bases at J, with 17 bases between.

V usage is TRBV14 and J usage is TRBJ2-1, with TRBD2 matching 7 bases. The CDR3 is made up of 17 amino acids. Losses at the gene ends were 2 bases for V and 2 bases for J; bases not matched to a gene: 9. The germline gives CDR1 SGHDN, CDR2 FVKESK. The CDR3, as DNA: TGTGCCAGCAGCCAACCCGGGACTAACGCCCCCTACAATGAGCAGTTCTTC. This sequence encodes CASSQPGTNAPYNEQFF.

This CDR3 reads CATSRDCTGIYEQYF. CDR3 sequence (DNA): TGTGCCACCAGCAGAGATTGTACAGGGATCTACGAGCAGTACTTC. The chain joins TRBV15 to TRBJ2-7, with D perhaps matching TRBD1 (6 bases). Germline values: CDR1 LNHNV, CDR2 YYDKDF (reference sequence). The CDR3 contains 15 residues. The V end was cut by 0 bases, the J end by 3 bases, with 12 bases between.

Here the CDR3 DNA reads TGTGCCAGCAGTGCGGGGGGGCCAGGCAATGAGCAGTTCTTC. As protein: CASSAGGPGNEQFF. The chain recombines TRBV6-6 with TRBJ2-1; the match to TRBD2 covers 9 bases. The CDR3 has 14 residues. V shed 5 bases, J shed 6 bases, and the junction held 5 bases outside the gene matches. The germline gives CDR1 MNHNY, CDR2 SVGAGI (reference sequence).

V and J are TRBV19 and TRBJ1-2, with D hard to call. In germline, CDR1 is LNHDA, CDR2 SQIVND (reference sequence). V was shortened by 2 bases and J by 6 bases, with 7 bases between the two germline ends. The CDR3 runs to 12 residues. The CDR3 nucleotides read TGTGCCAGTAGTATAAGGCTGAATGGCTACACCTTC. It is translated as CASSIRLNGYTF.

The chain is built from TRBV30 and TRBJ2-7; 12 bases line up with TRBD2. Per germline, CDR1 GTSNPN and CDR2 SVGIG (reference sequence). The CDR3 spans 15 residues. V lost 4 bases, J lost 3 bases, and 7 bases stayed unmatched. For the CDR3, the DNA is TGTGCCTGGACTCCCCCGACTAGCGGGGGCTACGAGCAGTACTTC. It translates to CAWTPPTSGGYEQYF.

This clone was detected once. The rearrangement uses TRBV5-1 and TRBJ2-1; D gene ambiguous. Trimming took 0 bases from V and 0 from J, leaving 7 bases between them. CDR3 length equals 15 residues. Germline V gene lookup returns CDR1 SGHRS and CDR2 YFSETQ. Here the CDR3 reads CASSLDTGSYNEQFF. CDR3 nucleotides: TGCGCCAGCAGCTTGGACACGGGCTCCTACAATGAGCAGTTCTTC. Looking up the rest from reference TRBV5-1 and TRBJ2-1 gives the full variable domain: KAGVTQTPRYLIKTRGQQVTLSCSPISGHRSVSWYQQTPGQGLQFLFEYFSETQRNKGNFPGRFSGRQFSNSRSEMNVSTLELGDSALYLCASSLDTGSYNEQFFGPGTRLTVL.

The gene calls are TRBV5-8 and TRBJ2-5; D unresolved. From germline, CDR1 is SGHTS and CDR2 YDEGEE. CDR3 length: 15 amino acids. Trimming stripped 0 bases from V and 10 bases from J, with 19 bases between. This chain's CDR3 is CASSLAIGPPWDQYF. The CDR3 bases are TGTGCCAGCAGCTTGGCGATCGGGCCACCGTGGGACCAGTACTTC.

This clone has just a few counts. The J gene is TRBJ2-2, the V gene TRBV5-1; D is uncertain. V was clipped by 0 bases and J by 1 base, with 4 bases between them. The CDR3 is made up of 14 amino acids. Germline V gene lookup returns CDR1 SGHRS and CDR2 YFSETQ. Here the CDR3 DNA reads TGCGCCAGCAGCTTGGTTGAGAACACCGGGGAGCTGTTTTTT. Protein: CASSLVENTGELFF.

The chain links TRBV2 to TRBJ1-4; tentative D call: TRBD1 (6 bases). In germline, CDR1 is SNHLY, CDR2 FYNNEI. The CDR3 totals 16 residues. The V gene lost 1 base and the J gene lost 3 bases, with 12 bases spanning the gap. The CDR3 bases are TGTGCCAGCAGTGAAGGGACAGCAACTTCTAATGAAAAACTGTTTTTT. Residues: CASSEGTATSNEKLFF.

The sample holds a few counts of this clone. The chain is built from TRBV7-3 and TRBJ2-7, with D perhaps TRBD2 (6 bases). The CDR3 covers 15 residues. Germline CDR1 reads SGHTA; CDR2 reads FQGTGA. The germline V and J ends were trimmed by 3 bases and 2 bases, with 14 bases remaining between them. CDR3 residues: CASSFVGGGTYEQYF. The CDR3 region has the DNA TGTGCCAGCAGCTTTGTGGGGGGAGGCACCTACGAGCAGTACTTC.

This chain joins TRBV5-4 and TRBJ2-3; TRBD2 matches at 12 bases. This CDR3 comprises 16 residues. CDR1 SGHNT and CDR2 YYREEE come from the germline V gene (reference sequence). Losses at the gene ends were 3 bases for V and 2 bases for J; bases not matched to a gene: 4. CDR3 region: CASSWTSGVLTDTQYF. CDR3 DNA sequence: TGTGCCAGCAGCTGGACTAGCGGGGTCCTCACAGATACGCAGTATTTT.

DNA of the CDR3: TGTGCCAGCAGCTCTGGGCCGGGACAGTTTTATGGCTACACCTTC. It codes for CASSSGPGQFYGYTF. The chain combines TRBV11-2 with TRBJ1-2; 7 nucleotides align to TRBD1. CDR3 length: 15 residues. In germline, CDR1 is SGHAT, CDR2 FQNNGV. V lost 4 bases, J lost 5 bases, and 10 bases stayed unmatched. Using reference TRBV11-2 and TRBJ1-2 for the parts outside the CDR3, the full variable domain is EAGVAQSPRYKIIEKRQSVAFWCNPISGHATLYWYQQILGQGPKLLIQFQNNGVVDDSQLPKDRFSAERLKGVDSTLKIQPAKLEDSAVYLCASSSGPGQFYGYTFGSGTRLTVV.

This clone appeared a single time. The chain joins TRBV7-2 to TRBJ1-2; tentative D call: TRBD1 (5 bases). CDR1 is SGHTA and CDR2 is FQGNSA in the germline V gene. Trimming removed 5 bases from V and 5 bases from J, with 15 bases in between. The length of the CDR3 is 14 residues. CDR3 sequence reads: CASSDPRDPYGYTF. In DNA, the CDR3 is TGTGCCAGCAGCGATCCCCGGGACCCTTATGGCTACACCTTC.

This clone was counted a few times. The chain links TRBV6-5 to TRBJ2-3; weak D call: TRBD2 (5 bases). Deletions cut 0 bases from V and 2 bases from J, with 9 bases between. The germline gives CDR1 MNHEY, CDR2 SVGAGI. The CDR3 covers 15 residues. In DNA, the CDR3 is TGTGCCAGCAGTTACTCCCCGGGGTCCACAGATACGCAGTATTTT. It specifies CASSYSPGSTDTQYF.

Worth noting for this clone: The junction departs from germline at one end; a sequencing error may be responsible. V is TRBV4-1 and J is TRBJ1-3, with TRBD1 matching 7 bases. The germline V gene encodes CDR1 MGHRA and CDR2 YSYEKL. CDR3 length equals 15 residues. CDR3 in amino acids: CASSHPGQAGNTIYF. CDR3 in DNA: TGTGCCAGCAGCCACCCTGGACAGGCTGGAAACACCATATATTTT.

This chain links TRBV23-1 with TRBJ1-6; D gene uncertain. TRBV23-1 has ORF status, its function being uncertain. The CDR3 is 16 residues long. V lost 2 bases to trimming and J lost 8 bases, with 16 bases between them. The CDR3: CASSQLGWMGYSPLHF. CDR3 nucleotide sequence: TGCGCCAGCAGTCAACTAGGGTGGATGGGCTATTCACCCCTCCACTTT.